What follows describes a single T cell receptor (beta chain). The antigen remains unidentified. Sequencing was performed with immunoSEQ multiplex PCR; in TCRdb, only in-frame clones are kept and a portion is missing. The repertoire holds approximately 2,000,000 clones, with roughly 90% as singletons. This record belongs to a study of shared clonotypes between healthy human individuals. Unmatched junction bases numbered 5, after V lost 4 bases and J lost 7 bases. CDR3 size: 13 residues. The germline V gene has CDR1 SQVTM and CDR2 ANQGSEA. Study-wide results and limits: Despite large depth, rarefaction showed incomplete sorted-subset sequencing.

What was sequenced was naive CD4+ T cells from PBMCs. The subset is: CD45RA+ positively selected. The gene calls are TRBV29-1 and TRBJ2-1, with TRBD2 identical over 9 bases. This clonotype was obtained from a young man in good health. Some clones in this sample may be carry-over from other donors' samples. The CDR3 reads CSVVAGGWNEQFF. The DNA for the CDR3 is TGCAGCGTTGTTGCGGGGGGGTGGAATGAGCAGTTCTTC.